This TCR beta chain is from a study of shared clonotypes between healthy human individuals. CDR1 is LNHDA and CDR2 is SQIVND in the germline V gene (reference sequence). The CDR3 totals 14 residues. V was shortened by 5 bases and J by 2 bases, with 12 bases between the two germline ends. Method: immunoSEQ multiplex PCR; TCRdb's copy keeps in-frame clones and lacks some. The sample lists about 1 million clones; about 77% were seen once. Subsets obtained from CD4+ cells comprised CD45RA+ naive and CD45RA-negative memory cells. This clonotype was obtained from a man aged 18-30 years in good health. The chain joins TRBV19 to TRBJ1-1; possible D gene TRBD1, 6 bases. Sequencing was carried out using memory CD4+ T cells sorted from blood. The sample's subset: CD45RA-negative fraction. CDR3 region: CASSERTVNTEAFF. CDR3 nucleotides: TGTGCCAGTAGTGAAAGGACAGTTAACACTGAAGCTTTCTTT.